Below are 20 T cell receptor beta chains sequenced from a single sample in a study of OX40 agonist ivuxolimab in advanced cancers. Assay used: immunoSEQ multiplex PCR; TCRdb lists only in-frame clones, some missing. The sample holds tens of thousands of clones, about 90% seen once. This material consisted of CD4+ or CD8+ T cells sorted from blood, taken in a trial of the OX40 agonist ivuxolimab. Source of these receptors: an adult with an advanced solid tumor such as melanoma, head and neck, liver or kidney cancer.

By frequency in the sample, this clone is medium-sized (0.01 to 0.1%). This rearrangement joins TRBV27 to TRBJ2-2; perhaps TRBD1 as D (8 bases). With 4 bases removed from V and 2 bases from J, the gap between germline ends came to 17 bases. This CDR3 has 17 amino acids. Germline V lookup: CDR1 MNHEY, CDR2 SMNVEV (reference sequence). The CDR3: CASSSNTGGLNTGELFF. CDR3 nucleotide sequence: TGTGCCAGCAGTTCCAATACAGGGGGACTAAACACCGGGGAGCTGTTTTTT.

The chain couples TRBV28 to TRBJ1-3; unclear D gene. Trimming removed 5 bases at V and 0 bases at J, with 11 bases between. Germline CDR1 is MDHEN and CDR2 is SYDVKM. The CDR3 runs to 15 residues. Written as DNA, the CDR3 is TGTGCCAGCAGTCCACAAGTTCCCTCTGGAAACACCATATATTTT. This encodes CASSPQVPSGNTIYF.

The chain employs TRBV5-4 and TRBJ2-2; D is ambiguous. The V gene's germline CDR1 is SGHNT and CDR2 YYREEE (reference sequence). There are 15 residues in the CDR3. The V end was cut by 1 base, the J end by 0 bases, with 7 bases between. CDR3 in DNA: TGTGCCAGCAGCTTGACAGTGACGAACACCGGGGAGCTGTTTTTT. Encoded protein: CASSLTVTNTGELFF. Full variable domain (remainder filled in from reference TRBV5-4 and TRBJ2-2): ETGVTQSPTHLIKTRGQQVTLRCSSQSGHNTVSWYQQALGQGPQFIFQYYREEENGRGNFPPRFSGLQFPNYSSELNVNALELDDSALYLCASSLTVTNTGELFFGEGSRLTVL.

The V gene is TRBV10-2, the J gene TRBJ1-2, with D possibly being TRBD1 (5 bases). With 7 bases removed from V and 0 bases from J, the gap between germline ends came to 12 bases. Germline-derived CDR1 and CDR2 are WSHSY and SAAADI. The CDR3 runs to 14 residues. CDR3 protein: CASKGGGANYGYTF. Here the CDR3 DNA reads TGCGCCAGCAAGGGTGGGGGAGCTAACTATGGCTACACCTTC.

This clone occurred once. This chain uses TRBV7-8 with TRBJ2-5; 12 bases align to TRBD2. V trimming: 3 bases; J trimming: 1 base; junction bases outside the gene matches: 3. Germline-derived CDR1 and CDR2 are SGHVS and FQNEAQ. The CDR3 length is 16 residues. For the CDR3, the DNA is TGTGCCAGCAGCTTGGCTAGCGGGAGGGGCCAAGAGACCCAGTACTTC. As protein: CASSLASGRGQETQYF.

The gene calls are TRBV4-1 and TRBJ2-1; D call uncertain. The CDR3 extends over 13 amino acids. Trimming removed 2 bases at V and 10 bases at J, with 12 bases between. CDR1 and CDR2 from the germline V gene are MGHRA and YSYEKL. The CDR3 DNA reads TGCGCCAGCAGCCAAACTACCGCTTCCGAGCAGTTCTTC. Translated: CASSQTTASEQFF.

The V call is TRBV28, the J call TRBJ2-1, with TRBD1 matching 7 bases. CDR1 is MDHEN and CDR2 is SYDVKM in the germline V gene. V shed 6 bases and J 4 bases; nucleotides not matched to a gene: 12. CDR3 size: 16 residues. The CDR3: CASRPTQGQIYNEQFF. The CDR3 bases are TGTGCCAGCAGACCTACCCAGGGACAGATTTACAATGAGCAGTTCTTC. Combining the CDR3 with reference TRBV28 and TRBJ2-1 gives the whole variable domain DVKVTQSSRYLVKRTGEKVFLECVQDMDHENMFWYRQDPGLGLRLIYFSYDVKMKEKGDIPEGYSVSREKKERFSLILESASTNQTSMYLCASRPTQGQIYNEQFFGPGTRLTVL.

V is TRBV7-3 and J is TRBJ2-1; the D gene is possibly TRBD2 (5 bases). The CDR3 is 18 amino acids. Per the germline V gene, CDR1 is SGHTA and CDR2 is FQGTGA. V was trimmed by 1 base and J by 4 bases, leaving 20 bases between them. The CDR3 is CASSLNGERGLGYNEQFF. CDR3 coding DNA: TGTGCCAGCAGCTTAAACGGGGAGCGTGGATTAGGTTACAATGAGCAGTTCTTC.

The chain carries TRBV6-1 and TRBJ1-2, with D uncertain. This CDR3 is built from 11 residues. The germline gives CDR1 MNHNS, CDR2 SASEGT. V was cut by 0 bases and J by 5 bases, with 1 base left in between. The CDR3 reads CASSEAYGYTF. The CDR3 coding sequence is TGTGCCAGCAGTGAAGCTTATGGCTACACCTTC.

This clone came up once. V gene TRBV19 combines with J gene TRBJ1-2; 8 nucleotides line up with TRBD1. The V segment lost 1 base and the J segment 10 bases; nucleotides outside the gene matches: 11. Germline V CDR1 and CDR2: LNHDA, SQIVND (reference sequence). CDR3 length: 15 residues. CDR3: CASSIGGRGQGAYTF. DNA for the CDR3: TGTGCCAGTAGTATAGGTGGCCGGGGGCAGGGGGCCTACACCTTC. Complete variable domain (other parts from reference TRBV19 and TRBJ1-2): DGGITQSPKYLFRKEGQNVTLSCEQNLNHDAMYWYRQDPGQGLRLIYYSQIVNDFQKGDIAEGYSVSREKKESFPLTVTSAQKNPTAFYLCASSIGGRGQGAYTFGSGTRLTVV.

This chain connects TRBV5-1 to TRBJ1-1, with 7 bases lining up with TRBD1. The germline V gene has CDR1 SGHRS and CDR2 YFSETQ. V shed 7 bases and J 0 bases; nucleotides not matched to a gene: 3. The CDR3 runs 13 residues. CDR3 DNA sequence: TGCGCCAGCCGGGACAGTATGAACACTGAAGCTTTCTTT. Translated, it gives CASRDSMNTEAFF.

This rearrangement joins TRBV11-2 to TRBJ1-1, with unresolved D. V dropped 3 bases and J dropped 6 bases, with 14 bases sitting between them. Germline values: CDR1 SGHAT, CDR2 FQNNGV. The CDR3 covers 14 residues. CDR3 DNA sequence: TGTGCCAGCAGCTTTATGAGCGAGGGCGCTGAAGCTTTCTTT. Translating gives CASSFMSEGAEAFF.

J is TRBJ2-7 and V is TRBV30, with 11 bases matching TRBD2. CDR3 length equals 20 residues. J was trimmed by 2 bases and V by 0 bases; bases with no gene match: 18. The V gene's germline CDR1 is GTSNPN and CDR2 SVGIG (reference sequence). Here the CDR3 DNA reads TGTGCCTGGAGTGTACTCCTACACGGGACGATAGCGGGAGGGCCCTACGAGCAGTACTTC. As protein: CAWSVLLHGTIAGGPYEQYF.

This clone has a single count. The V gene is TRBV2, the J gene TRBJ2-1; 7 bases map to TRBD1. CDR1 and CDR2 from the germline V gene are SNHLY and FYNNEI. The CDR3 consists of 15 residues. With V trimmed by 1 base and J by 2 bases, 2 bases remained unmatched. CDR3 DNA: TGTGCCAGCAGTGAAGAGGGGGCAGCCTACAATGAGCAGTTCTTC. Protein sequence: CASSEEGAAYNEQFF. The variable domain in full, completed from reference TRBV2 and TRBJ2-1, reads EPEVTQTPSHQVTQMGQEVILRCVPISNHLYFYWYRQILGQKVEFLVSFYNNEISEKSEIFDDQFSVERPDGSNFTLKIRSTKLEDSAMYFCASSEEGAAYNEQFFGPGTRLTVL.

This chain connects TRBV5-4 to TRBJ1-1, with D uncertain. The CDR3 has 14 residues. The V and J ends lost 3 bases and 1 base respectively, with 10 bases between them. CDR1 is SGHNT and CDR2 is YYREEE in the germline V gene (reference sequence). The CDR3 nucleotides read TGTGCCAGCAGCTCCAGAGCAGGGAACACTGAAGCTTTCTTT. Translating it yields CASSSRAGNTEAFF.

V and J are TRBV10-3 and TRBJ2-5; 7 bases match TRBD2. Germline V gene lookup returns CDR1 ENHRY and CDR2 SYGVKD. The CDR3 loop spans 15 amino acids. The trim removed 6 bases at V and 4 bases at J, leaving 11 bases unmatched. The CDR3 DNA is TGTGCCATCAGCTACAAGCGGGACTCCGGAGAGACCCAGTACTTC. Its translation: CAISYKRDSGETQYF.

Only a few counts were recorded for this clone. The chain is built from TRBV5-6 and TRBJ2-7; TRBD1 or TRBD2 may be the D gene (5 bases each). The V end was cut by 0 bases, the J end by 3 bases, with 13 bases between. The CDR3 runs 15 residues. Germline loops: CDR1 SGHDT, CDR2 YYEEEE. CDR3: CASSLGDEPIYEQYF. The DNA for the CDR3 is TGTGCCAGCAGCTTGGGGGACGAACCAATCTACGAGCAGTACTTC.

J is TRBJ2-1 and V is TRBV9; no reliable D call. CDR1 is SGDLS, CDR2 YYNGEE, per germline. Between the trimmed V and J ends, which lost 4 bases and 3 bases, there was a span of 5 bases. The length of the CDR3 is 12 residues. CDR3 region: CASSSNYNEQFF. CDR3 bases: TGTGCCAGCAGCTCGAACTACAATGAGCAGTTCTTC. Looking up the rest from reference TRBV9 and TRBJ2-1 gives the full variable domain: DSGVTQTPKHLITATGQRVTLRCSPRSGDLSVYWYQQSLDQGLQFLIQYYNGEERAKGNILERFSAQQFPDLHSELNLSSLELGDSALYFCASSSNYNEQFFGPGTRLTVL.

The gene calls are TRBV5-1 and TRBJ2-7; TRBD2 might be the D (6 bases). V was cut by 4 bases and J by 2 bases, with 10 bases left in between. CDR1 and CDR2 (germline): SGHRS, YFSETQ. The CDR3 is 13 amino acids. CDR3 coding DNA: TGCGCCAGCAGCCCCCCTAGCGCCTACGAGCAGTACTTC. It codes for CASSPPSAYEQYF.

This clone was counted once. The chain joins TRBV11-1 to TRBJ2-7; no clear D gene. The CDR3 is 13 amino acids. With 5 bases removed from V and 1 base from J, the gap between germline ends came to 9 bases. Germline-derived CDR1 and CDR2 are SGHAT and FQDESV (reference sequence). CDR3: CASSGLVSYEQYF. DNA for the CDR3: TGTGCCAGCAGCGGGCTAGTGTCCTACGAGCAGTACTTC.